Below, 15 T cell receptor beta chains from the same sample are listed, as sequenced in a study of T cell responses to AZD1222 COVID-19 vaccine. Generated by immunoSEQ multiplex PCR, the TCRdb table keeps only in-frame clones and is missing some. The sample yields roughly 80,000 clones, roughly nine tenths seen once. The sample in question was peripheral blood, obtained 28 days after the second AZD1222 dose. These receptors were obtained from an adult who received the AZD1222 COVID-19 vaccine.

The V gene is TRBV15, the J gene TRBJ2-3; a weak D match, TRBD2 (5 bases). V dropped 4 bases and J dropped 3 bases, with 5 bases sitting between them. Germline V gene sequence: CDR1 LNHNV, CDR2 YYDKDF (reference sequence). The CDR3 runs to 12 residues. The CDR3 nucleotides read TGTGCCACCAGCAAGCGGACAGATACGCAGTATTTT. This gives the protein CATSKRTDTQYF.

The chain links TRBV3-1 (or the pseudogene TRBV3-2) to TRBJ2-1; D is perhaps TRBD2 (6 bases). V was shortened by 4 bases and J by 12 bases, with 16 bases between the two germline ends. CDR1 is LGHDT, CDR2 YNNKEL, per germline (reference sequence). The CDR3 covers 13 residues. CDR3 loop: CASSLGLGPGQFF. As DNA, the CDR3 is TGTGCCAGCAGCCTGGGACTGGGCCCTGGGCAGTTCTTC.

CDR3 residues: CASSQGGQMNTEAFF. The CDR3 coding sequence is TGCGCCAGCAGCCAAGGGGGACAGATGAACACTGAAGCTTTCTTT. The V call is TRBV4-1, the J call TRBJ1-1, with 7 bases that match TRBD1. CDR3 length: 15 residues. CDR1 is MGHRA and CDR2 is YSYEKL in the germline V gene. The V segment lost 1 base and the J segment 0 bases; nucleotides outside the gene matches: 2.

The chain links TRBV10-3 to TRBJ1-1; TRBD1 agrees at 7 bases. Germline V CDR1 and CDR2: ENHRY, SYGVKD. After removal of 8 bases from V and 0 bases from J, the junction contained 3 bases not matched to a gene. This CDR3 region has 13 residues. As DNA, the CDR3 is TGTGCCATCGGGGGACAGCTGAACACTGAAGCTTTCTTT. Its protein product is CAIGGQLNTEAFF.

The V and J genes are TRBV7-9 and TRBJ1-3, with D uncertain. CDR1 SEHNR and CDR2 FQNEAQ come from the germline V gene (reference sequence). The V end was cut by 4 bases, the J end by 4 bases, with 8 bases between. The CDR3 runs 13 residues. The CDR3 DNA reads TGTGCCAGCAGCTCCCGGCAGGGAAACACCATATATTTT. This gives the protein CASSSRQGNTIYF. Full variable domain (missing parts from reference TRBV7-9 and TRBJ1-3): DTGVSQNPRHKITKRGQNVTFRCDPISEHNRLYWYRQTLGQGPEFLTYFQNEAQLEKSRLLSDRFSAERPKGSFSTLEIQRTEQGDSAMYLCASSSRQGNTIYFGEGSWLTVV.

The chain uses TRBV4-1 and TRBJ2-7, with a possible D match to TRBD1 (5 bases). Germline V gene sequence: CDR1 MGHRA, CDR2 YSYEKL. This CDR3 is 20 amino acids long. V lost 1 base, J lost 0 bases, and 25 bases lay in between. CDR3 in DNA: TGCGCCAGCAGCCAAGCCCCGGGTCAGGGCATTCTGGACGACTCCTACGAGCAGTACTTC. Its protein is CASSQAPGQGILDDSYEQYF.

J is TRBJ2-1 and V is TRBV4-2; 12 bases match TRBD2. The CDR3 runs to 16 residues. The trim removed 2 bases at V and 9 bases at J, leaving 8 bases unmatched. The germline V gene has CDR1 LGHNA and CDR2 YNFKEQ. CDR3 protein: CASSQPLAGGPAEQFF. The DNA of the CDR3 is TGTGCCAGCAGCCAACCTCTAGCGGGGGGGCCCGCTGAGCAGTTCTTC.

The CDR3 DNA follows: TGTGCCAGCAGCTTAGCAGGACAGGGGGATCAGCCCCAGCATTTT. Translating gives CASSLAGQGDQPQHF. The J gene is TRBJ1-5, the V gene TRBV7-9; 10 bases fit TRBD1. Per the germline V gene, CDR1 is SEHNR and CDR2 is FQNEAQ (reference sequence). J gave up 5 bases and V 0 bases, and 1 base lay outside the gene matches. This CDR3 has 15 residues.

The rearrangement uses TRBV19 and TRBJ2-1; TRBD2 is a possible D gene (5 bases). CDR1 and CDR2 (germline): LNHDA, SQIVND (reference sequence). V was cut by 1 base and J by 4 bases, with 8 bases left in between. CDR3 length: 14 residues. Written as DNA, the CDR3 is TGTGCCAGTAGTATAGGCCGCGGGTACAATGAGCAGTTCTTC. Translating it yields CASSIGRGYNEQFF.

CDR3 bases: TGTGCCAGCAGCCAAGATCTCGGGCAGGGTAACGAGCAGTACTTC. Residues: CASSQDLGQGNEQYF. The chain combines TRBV3-1 (or the pseudogene TRBV3-2) with TRBJ2-7, with D possibly being TRBD1 (5 bases). The CDR3 runs to 15 residues. CDR1 is LGHDT and CDR2 is YNNKEL in the germline V gene (reference sequence). Between the trimmed V and J ends, which lost 0 bases and 5 bases, there was a span of 14 bases.

The sample holds a few counts of this clone. This chain uses TRBV29-1 with TRBJ1-5; D is possibly TRBD1 (5 bases). CDR1 and CDR2 (germline): SQVTM, ANQGSEA. Trimming shortened V by 5 bases and J by 5 bases, and 13 bases separated the two germline ends. The CDR3 runs to 13 residues. CDR3 region: CSVSWGGDQPQHF. The CDR3 DNA reads as TGCAGCGTTTCCTGGGGAGGGGATCAGCCCCAGCATTTT.

This CDR3 is CASSLGSRAYEQYF. As DNA, the CDR3 is TGTGCCAGCAGCTTAGGGTCAAGAGCCTACGAGCAGTACTTC. The genes are TRBV7-2 and TRBJ2-7; no reliable D call. The CDR3 has 14 amino acids. Per germline, CDR1 SGHTA and CDR2 FQGNSA. V was cut by 1 base and J by 2 bases, with 9 bases left in between.

V gene TRBV2 combines with J gene TRBJ2-6; D is uncertain. This CDR3 spans 16 amino acids. V was pared by 4 bases and J by 0 bases, with 10 bases between. In germline, CDR1 is SNHLY, CDR2 FYNNEI. The CDR3 region is CASSGPTDSGANVLTF. Written as DNA, the CDR3 is TGTGCCAGCAGTGGGCCGACGGACTCTGGGGCCAACGTCCTGACTTTC.

CDR3 sequence (DNA): TGTGCCAGCACCTTGCATGGGGGGGCTAAGACTGAAGCTTTCTTT. Translating it yields CASTLHGGAKTEAFF. The chain employs TRBV28 and TRBJ1-1; possible D gene TRBD1, 6 bases. Trimming took 7 bases from V and 5 from J, leaving 20 bases between them. Germline V gives CDR1 MDHEN, CDR2 SYDVKM. This CDR3 is built from 15 residues.

The chain links TRBV6-5 to TRBJ2-7, with 7 bases identical to TRBD1. Germline assignment: CDR1 MNHEY and CDR2 SVGAGI. Losses at the gene ends were 6 bases for V and 6 bases for J; bases not matched to a gene: 8. This CDR3 is built from 13 residues. CDR3 coding DNA: TGTGCCAGCAGAAGACAGGGTTCCCCCGAGCAGTACTTC. Translation gives CASRRQGSPEQYF.